This is a list of T cell receptor beta chains from one sample in a study of blood T cells in healthy people across ages. TCRdb re-derived calls from the 5' RACE reads in MiXCR, one entry per CDR3 protein. Of approximately 1,700,000 distinct CDR3 sequences detected, 39% appear once; the ten largest clones hold roughly 24%. Sequenced input: blood. All receptors come from a human donor in good health. CDR3s include the opening cysteine and the closing phenylalanine or tryptophan.

j_call: TRBJ2-2; v_call: TRBV4-3; cdr3_aa: CASSQGLARTLFF
j_call: TRBJ1-2; v_call: TRBV5-1; cdr3_aa: CASSVGRPRGETFYGYTF
j_call: TRBJ2-3; v_call: TRBV20-1; cdr3_aa: CSATRDSSFTDTQYF
j_call: TRBJ2-3; v_call: TRBV29-1; cdr3_aa: CSTPGGGGLTDTQYF
j_call: TRBJ2-3; v_call: TRBV7-2; cdr3_aa: CASSLFSGSTDTQYF
j_call: TRBJ2-3; v_call: TRBV10-3; cdr3_aa: CAISEPLPGDSQYF
j_call: TRBJ1-4; v_call: TRBV6-6; cdr3_aa: CASGRGELFF
j_call: TRBJ2-7; v_call: TRBV12-5; cdr3_aa: CASGLSLGGATSYEQYF
j_call: TRBJ2-1; v_call: TRBV7-2; cdr3_aa: CAALFGDRGGYEQFF
j_call: TRBJ1-1; v_call: TRBV7-2; cdr3_aa: CASSLETGREAFF
j_call: TRBJ2-1; v_call: TRBV7-8; cdr3_aa: CASSQGGYYNEQFF
j_call: TRBJ2-2; v_call: TRBV20-1; cdr3_aa: CSARAPGGPNTGELFF
j_call: TRBJ2-7; v_call: TRBV7-8; cdr3_aa: CASSQTATAYEQYF
j_call: TRBJ2-1; v_call: TRBV28; cdr3_aa: CASSSKTSGGFNEQFF
j_call: TRBJ1-4; v_call: TRBV6-1; cdr3_aa: CASSSGTGVGEKLFF
j_call: TRBJ2-5; v_call: TRBV20-1; cdr3_aa: CSAITSPGETQYF
j_call: TRBJ1-5; v_call: TRBV2; cdr3_aa: CASSTGQGAYQPQHF
j_call: TRBJ2-7; v_call: TRBV13; cdr3_aa: CASNPLNMDEQYF
j_call: TRBJ1-2; v_call: TRBV10-3; cdr3_aa: CAISEYRLYGYTF
j_call: TRBJ2-4; v_call: TRBV7-9; cdr3_aa: CASSYGLAGGKSIQYF
j_call: TRBJ2-1; v_call: TRBV9; cdr3_aa: CTSSPRGLMGVNEQFF
j_call: TRBJ1-2; v_call: TRBV4-3; cdr3_aa: CASSHGVQGDHGYTF
j_call: TRBJ1-2; v_call: TRBV20-1; cdr3_aa: CSARGGGYTF
j_call: TRBJ2-5; v_call: TRBV9; cdr3_aa: CASSAGWSGGGLQETQYF
j_call: TRBJ2-3; v_call: TRBV9; cdr3_aa: CASRLRDTTDTQYF
j_call: TRBJ2-1; v_call: TRBV7-2; cdr3_aa: CASSLWGLLYNEQFF
j_call: TRBJ2-1; v_call: TRBV4-3; cdr3_aa: CASSQRWRGLYNEQFF
j_call: TRBJ2-1; v_call: TRBV28; cdr3_aa: CASSPPLAGGRNEQFF
j_call: TRBJ2-5; v_call: TRBV12-3/TRBV12-4; cdr3_aa: CASREKGVGKMETQDF
j_call: TRBJ2-7; v_call: TRBV4-2; cdr3_aa: CASSPALRGETYEQYF
j_call: TRBJ1-1; v_call: TRBV29-1; cdr3_aa: CSGLPGQLNTEAFF
j_call: TRBJ1-6; v_call: TRBV7-3; cdr3_aa: CASSPEGRGLTPLHF
j_call: TRBJ1-2; v_call: TRBV7-9; cdr3_aa: CASSFKLPPVPELYGYTF
j_call: TRBJ2-4; v_call: TRBV7-9; cdr3_aa: CASSLAPPGTVKQIQYF
j_call: TRBJ2-5; v_call: TRBV5-1; cdr3_aa: CASSLVPGRQETQYF
j_call: TRBJ2-1; v_call: TRBV18; cdr3_aa: CASSPLAGGRGDEQFF
j_call: TRBJ1-5; v_call: TRBV12-3/TRBV12-4; cdr3_aa: CASSLFPRRGNQPQHF
j_call: TRBJ2-3; v_call: TRBV12-3/TRBV12-4; cdr3_aa: CASSLNRDAQYF
j_call: TRBJ1-1; v_call: TRBV2; cdr3_aa: CASSGDRATEAFF
j_call: TRBJ2-3; v_call: TRBV11-2; cdr3_aa: CASSFWFEVEPGDTSTDTQYF
j_call: TRBJ1-2; v_call: TRBV4-3; cdr3_aa: CASSRVTGGYYGYTF
j_call: TRBJ2-5; v_call: TRBV6-2/TRBV6-3; cdr3_aa: CASSYVSKRETQYF
j_call: TRBJ2-1; v_call: TRBV27; cdr3_aa: CASSPRGGWMNEQFF